The clone carrying this TCR beta chain was seen a few times. As yet, its antigen is unknown. This CDR3 contains 15 residues. Germline V lookup: CDR1 LNHDA, CDR2 SQIVND (reference sequence). V lost 6 bases to trimming and J lost 1 base; unmatched junction nucleotides: 4. The entry originates in a study of long-term antiretroviral therapy in people with HIV. General study results and limits: ART adherence was not documented, and neither viral resistance nor therapy changes had any data.

Run at survey level, the immunoSEQ assay was version v3.0. Libraries were prepared by immunoSEQ multiplex PCR; TCRdb keeps only in-frame clonotypes and omits some of them. This repertoire shows about 33,000 clones, about three quarters found once; its top ten account for just over 7%. The sequence came from a woman aged 45 to 65 with HIV. The chain employs TRBV19 and TRBJ2-1; 9 nucleotides match TRBD2. This sample comprised unsorted PBMCs, obtained 2 years after starting antiretroviral therapy. CDR3 DNA: TGTGCCAGTAGGGTACTAGCGGGTTCCTACAATGAGCAGTTCTTC. This encodes CASRVLAGSYNEQFF. Full variable domain (outside the CDR3, taken from reference TRBV19 and TRBJ2-1): DGGITQSPKYLFRKEGQNVTLSCEQNLNHDAMYWYRQDPGQGLRLIYYSQIVNDFQKGDIAEGYSVSREKKESFPLTVTSAQKNPTAFYLCASRVLAGSYNEQFFGPGTRLTVL.